The entry below describes one TCR beta chain. This CDR3 region has 18 residues. Some clones are missing from TCRdb's copy, which holds only in-frame ones; the method was immunoSEQ multiplex PCR. Here the sample spans 30,000 to 40,000 clones, 80% to 95% being singletons. Each of the patients experienced relapse following autologous stem cell transplantation, and their brentuximab vedotin exposure differed. Purification of CD4+ T cells from thawed PBMCs was achieved by magnetic negative selection. This sample was taken from a study of PD-1 blockade in classical Hodgkin lymphoma. The sample was CD4+ T cells from blood, taken at baseline. The rearrangement uses TRBV21-1 and TRBJ2-7; the table's TRBD1 call for D was not verified on the DNA. TRBV21-1 is given as a pseudogene. This sequence was found in a human donor with classical Hodgkin lymphoma. For the CDR3, the DNA is TGTGCCAGCAGCAAAGATTCTAGTAGGGGCCCTAGCTCCTACGAGCAGTACTTC. Translation: CASSKDSSRGPSSYEQYF.